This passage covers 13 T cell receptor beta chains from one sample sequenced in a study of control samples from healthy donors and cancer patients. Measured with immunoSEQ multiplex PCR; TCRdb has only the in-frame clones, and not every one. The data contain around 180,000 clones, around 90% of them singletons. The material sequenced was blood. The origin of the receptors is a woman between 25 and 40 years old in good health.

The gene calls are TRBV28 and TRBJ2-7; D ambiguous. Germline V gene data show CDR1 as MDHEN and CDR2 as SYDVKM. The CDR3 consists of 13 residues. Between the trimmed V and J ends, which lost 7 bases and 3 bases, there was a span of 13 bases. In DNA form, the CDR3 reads TGTGCCAGCACCTCTGGGCCGAACTACGAGCAGTACTTC. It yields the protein CASTSGPNYEQYF.

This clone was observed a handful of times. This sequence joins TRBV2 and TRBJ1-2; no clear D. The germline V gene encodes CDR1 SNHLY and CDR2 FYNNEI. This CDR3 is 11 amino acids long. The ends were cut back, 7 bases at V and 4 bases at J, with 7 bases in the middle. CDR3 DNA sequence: TGTGCCAGCACACAATCCTATGGCTACACCTTC. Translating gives CASTQSYGYTF.

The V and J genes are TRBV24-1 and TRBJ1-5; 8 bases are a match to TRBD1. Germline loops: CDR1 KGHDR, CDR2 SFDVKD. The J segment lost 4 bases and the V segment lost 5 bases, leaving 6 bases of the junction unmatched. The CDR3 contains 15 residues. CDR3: CATSGTGGRNQPQHF. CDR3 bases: TGTGCCACCAGTGGCACAGGGGGACGGAATCAGCCCCAGCATTTT.

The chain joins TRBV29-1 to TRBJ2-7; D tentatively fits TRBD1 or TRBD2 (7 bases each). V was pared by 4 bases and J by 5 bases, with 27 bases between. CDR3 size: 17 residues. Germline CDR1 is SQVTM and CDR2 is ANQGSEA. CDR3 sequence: CSVGWGLPGQTQDEQYF. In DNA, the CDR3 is TGCAGCGTTGGCTGGGGACTACCGGGACAGACCCAGGACGAGCAGTACTTC.

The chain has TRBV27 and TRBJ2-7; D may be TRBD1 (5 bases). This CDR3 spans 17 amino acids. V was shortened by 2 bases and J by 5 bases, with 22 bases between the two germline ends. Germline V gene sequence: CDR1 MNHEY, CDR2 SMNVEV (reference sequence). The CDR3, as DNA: TGTGCCAGCAGTTTAGGGAACAGGTTCCCCTTATTGAACGAGCAGTACTTC. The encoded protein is CASSLGNRFPLLNEQYF.

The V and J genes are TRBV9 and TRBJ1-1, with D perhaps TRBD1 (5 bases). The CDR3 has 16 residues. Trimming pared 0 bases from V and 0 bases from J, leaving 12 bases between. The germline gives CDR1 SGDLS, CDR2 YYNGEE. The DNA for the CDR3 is TGTGCCAGCAGCGTAGGGTGGGGACGAATGAACACTGAAGCTTTCTTT. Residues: CASSVGWGRMNTEAFF.

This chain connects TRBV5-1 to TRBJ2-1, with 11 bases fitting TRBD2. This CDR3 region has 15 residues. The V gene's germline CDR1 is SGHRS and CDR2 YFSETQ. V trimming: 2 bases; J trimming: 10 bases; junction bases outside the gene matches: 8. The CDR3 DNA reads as TGCGCCAGCAGCTTTGGAACTAGCGGGAGAGGGGAGCAGTTCTTC. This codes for CASSFGTSGRGEQFF.

The CDR3 nucleotides read TGCGCCAGCAGGTCCCCAGGGAGGAACACCGGGGAGCTGTTTTTT. This translates into CASRSPGRNTGELFF. The chain has TRBV4-1 and TRBJ2-2; either TRBD1 or TRBD2 may fit D (5 bases each). The CDR3 spans 15 residues. V was trimmed by 6 bases and J by 1 base, leaving 12 bases between them. Germline V CDR1 and CDR2: MGHRA, YSYEKL.

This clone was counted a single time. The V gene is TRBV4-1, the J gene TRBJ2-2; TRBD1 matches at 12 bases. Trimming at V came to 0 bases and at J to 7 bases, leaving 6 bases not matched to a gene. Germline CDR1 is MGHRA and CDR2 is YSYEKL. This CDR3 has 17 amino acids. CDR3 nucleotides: TGCGCCAGCAGCCAAGAACCGGGACAGGGGGCTGGCGGGGAGCTGTTTTTT. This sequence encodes CASSQEPGQGAGGELFF.

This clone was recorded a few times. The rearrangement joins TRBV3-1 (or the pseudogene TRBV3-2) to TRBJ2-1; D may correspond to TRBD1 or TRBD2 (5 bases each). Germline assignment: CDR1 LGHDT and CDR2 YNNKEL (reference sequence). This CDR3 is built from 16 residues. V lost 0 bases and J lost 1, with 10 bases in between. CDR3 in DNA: TGTGCCAGCAGCCAAGATTTTGGGGGATCCTACAATGAGCAGTTCTTC. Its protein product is CASSQDFGGSYNEQFF.

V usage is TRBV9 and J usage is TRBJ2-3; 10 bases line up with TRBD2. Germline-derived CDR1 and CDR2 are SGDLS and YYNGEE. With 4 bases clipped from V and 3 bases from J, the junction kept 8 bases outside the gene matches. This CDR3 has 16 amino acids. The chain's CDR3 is CASSHQRGGSTDTQYF. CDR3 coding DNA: TGTGCCAGCAGCCATCAGCGGGGGGGCTCGACAGATACGCAGTATTTT.

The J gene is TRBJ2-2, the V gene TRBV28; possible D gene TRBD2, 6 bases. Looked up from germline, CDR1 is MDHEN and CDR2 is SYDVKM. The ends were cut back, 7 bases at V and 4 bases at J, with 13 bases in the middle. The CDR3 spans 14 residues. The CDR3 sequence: CASTGVGTTGELFF. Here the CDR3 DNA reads TGTGCCAGCACGGGAGTAGGTACCACCGGGGAGCTGTTTTTT.

The CDR3 is CASSLGTNYGYTF. CDR3 DNA: TGTGCCAGCAGCTTGGGGACCAACTATGGCTACACCTTC. The rearrangement links TRBV5-5 to TRBJ1-2; D remains unclear. Germline loops: CDR1 SGHKS, CDR2 YYEKEE (reference sequence). Trimming stripped 0 bases from V and 2 bases from J, with 5 bases between. The CDR3 extends over 13 amino acids.